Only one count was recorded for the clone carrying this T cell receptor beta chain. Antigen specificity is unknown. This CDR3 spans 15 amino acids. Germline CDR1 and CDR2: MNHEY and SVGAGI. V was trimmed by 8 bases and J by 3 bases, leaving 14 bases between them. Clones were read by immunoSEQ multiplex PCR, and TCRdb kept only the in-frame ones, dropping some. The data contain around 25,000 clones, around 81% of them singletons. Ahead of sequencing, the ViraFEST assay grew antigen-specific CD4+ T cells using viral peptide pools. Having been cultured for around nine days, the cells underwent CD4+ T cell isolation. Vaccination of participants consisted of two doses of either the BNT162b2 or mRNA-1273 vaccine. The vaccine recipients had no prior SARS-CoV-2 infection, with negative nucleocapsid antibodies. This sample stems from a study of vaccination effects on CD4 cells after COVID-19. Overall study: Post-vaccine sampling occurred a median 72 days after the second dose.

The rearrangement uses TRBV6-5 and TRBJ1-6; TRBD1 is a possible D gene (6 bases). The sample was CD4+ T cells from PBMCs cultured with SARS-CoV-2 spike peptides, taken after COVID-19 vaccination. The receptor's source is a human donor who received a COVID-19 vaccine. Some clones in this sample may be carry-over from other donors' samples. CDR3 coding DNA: TGTGCCAGCTCGGAGGGACATTTCTATAATTCACCCCTCCACTTT. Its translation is CASSEGHFYNSPLHF.